The rows below give T cell receptor beta chains drawn from one sample of a study of cytomegalovirus exposure and HLA in healthy donors. Here immunoSEQ multiplex PCR was the method, and the copy in TCRdb shows in-frame clones only, minus some. The sample records roughly 120,000 clones, about three quarters being singletons. The sequencing sample was made of PBMCs. These receptors originate from a woman in her 40s in good health and CMV-seropositive. The CDR3 runs from the conserved cysteine through the conserved F or W. Fields, in order: clone size, D gene, V gene, J gene, CDR3 DNA, CDR3 protein. A D gene is named only where the DNA matches it firmly. The listing skips clone size in some rows; elsewhere it reads once, few, many or a size class.

size: -
D: TRBD1
V: TRBV4-1
J: TRBJ1-5
DNA: TGCGCCAGCAGCCAAGATATTACAGGGGGTCTAGGGCAGCCCCAGCATTTT
CDR3: CASSQDITGGLGQPQHF

size: -
D: TRBD2
V: TRBV7-2
J: TRBJ2-1
DNA: TGTGCCAGCAGCGTCACTAGCGGGGTTTACAATGAGCAGTTCTTC
CDR3: CASSVTSGVYNEQFF

size: -
D: TRBD1
V: TRBV11-2
J: TRBJ2-7
DNA: TGTGCCAGCAGCTTAGGACAGGGGGCCCCCTACGAGCAGTACTTC
CDR3: CASSLGQGAPYEQYF

size: -
D: -
V: TRBV7-2
J: TRBJ1-1
DNA: TGTGCCAGCAGCTTAGTCGGTCAGGCTGAAGCTTTCTTT
CDR3: CASSLVGQAEAFF

size: -
D: -
V: TRBV28
J: TRBJ2-1
DNA: TGTGCCAGCAGTTTTATCGCGACAGATCACGGTGAGCAGTTCTTC
CDR3: CASSFIATDHGEQFF

size: -
D: TRBD1
V: TRBV10-3
J: TRBJ1-1
DNA: TGTGCCATTCGACAGGGTGTGAACACTGAAGCTTTCTTT
CDR3: CAIRQGVNTEAFF

size: -
D: TRBD1
V: TRBV11-2
J: TRBJ2-7
DNA: TGTGCCAGCAGCCCGCCGGACAGGGACGAGCAGTACTTC
CDR3: CASSPPDRDEQYF

size: -
D: -
V: TRBV27
J: TRBJ2-7
DNA: TGTGCCAGCAGCTCGGGACTGGGGCCCTACGAGCAGTACTTC
CDR3: CASSSGLGPYEQYF

size: few
D: -
V: TRBV7-6
J: TRBJ2-5
DNA: TGTGCCAGCAGCGTGGCGGGACAGAGCCTGACCCAGTACTTC
CDR3: CASSVAGQSLTQYF

size: -
D: -
V: TRBV6-6
J: TRBJ1-2
DNA: TGTGCCAGCAGTCCGGACAGCAAAAATGGCTACACCTTC
CDR3: CASSPDSKNGYTF

size: -
D: TRBD1
V: TRBV25-1
J: TRBJ2-7
DNA: TGTGCCAGCAGAGAGGACAGGGGAAACTACGAGCAGTACTTC
CDR3: CASREDRGNYEQYF

size: -
D: TRBD1
V: TRBV10-3
J: TRBJ2-7
DNA: TGTGCCATCAGTGGGTCGGGACAGACCTACGAGCAGTACTTC
CDR3: CAISGSGQTYEQYF

size: -
D: -
V: TRBV9
J: TRBJ2-3
DNA: TGTGCCAGCAGCGTACTAGCATCCGGGACAGATACGCAGTATTTT
CDR3: CASSVLASGTDTQYF

size: -
D: TRBD1
V: TRBV6-5
J: TRBJ1-2
DNA: TGTGCCAGCAGACCTGGGACAGTAAGTGGCTACACCTTC
CDR3: CASRPGTVSGYTF

size: -
D: TRBD1
V: TRBV7-9
J: TRBJ1-5
DNA: TGTGCCAGCAGCTACGACACGGGACAGGGCAATCAGCCCCAGCATTTT
CDR3: CASSYDTGQGNQPQHF

size: few
D: TRBD1
V: TRBV5-1
J: TRBJ2-7
DNA: TGCGCCAGCAGCATCGGACAGGTTCAGAACGAGCAGTACTTC
CDR3: CASSIGQVQNEQYF

size: -
D: -
V: TRBV11-2
J: TRBJ1-5
DNA: TGTGCCAGCAGCGAACAGGGTTTGCATCAGCCCCAGCATTTT
CDR3: CASSEQGLHQPQHF

size: -
D: TRBD2
V: TRBV5-6
J: TRBJ2-1
DNA: TGTGCCAGCAGCTTGGAGACTAGCGGGGAATACAATGAGCAGTTCTTC
CDR3: CASSLETSGEYNEQFF

size: -
D: TRBD1
V: TRBV5-1
J: TRBJ2-4
DNA: TGCGCCAGCAGCTGGGACAGCCCAAGAAAAAACATTCAGTACTTC
CDR3: CASSWDSPRKNIQYF

size: few
D: -
V: TRBV5-1
J: TRBJ1-2
DNA: TGCGCCAGCAGCTCCCGAGTAGGGGGCTATGGCTACACCTTC
CDR3: CASSSRVGGYGYTF

size: -
D: TRBD1
V: TRBV25-1
J: TRBJ1-6
DNA: TGTGCCAGCAGAAGGACAGGGTACGATTCACCCCTCCACTTT
CDR3: CASRRTGYDSPLHF

size: -
D: -
V: TRBV15
J: TRBJ1-1
DNA: TGTGCCACCAGCAGAGATCCCCCACCCAGATGGCCTGAAGCTTTCTTT
CDR3: CATSRDPPPRWPEAFF

size: few
D: TRBD1
V: TRBV5-1
J: TRBJ1-4
DNA: TGCGCCAGCAGCCCCTCAGGGGGCGGCTATGAAAAACTGTTTTTT
CDR3: CASSPSGGGYEKLFF

size: -
D: TRBD1
V: TRBV6-6
J: TRBJ2-2
DNA: TGTGCCAGCAGGGTGACAGGGGCGGGCACCGGGGAGCTGTTTTTT
CDR3: CASRVTGAGTGELFF

size: -
D: TRBD1
V: TRBV7-9
J: TRBJ1-1
DNA: TGTGCCAGCAGCTTAGGGGACAGGACGAGGATGAACACTGAAGCTTTCTTT
CDR3: CASSLGDRTRMNTEAFF

size: -
D: -
V: TRBV19
J: TRBJ2-7
DNA: TGTGCCAGTAGTATATGGGCCGATGCCTACGAGCAGTACTTC
CDR3: CASSIWADAYEQYF

size: -
D: -
V: TRBV11-3
J: TRBJ1-1
DNA: TGTGCCAGCAGCTTAGGACAGAAAAGGATCGCTGAAGCTTTCTTT
CDR3: CASSLGQKRIAEAFF

size: -
D: TRBD1
V: TRBV2
J: TRBJ2-7
DNA: TGTGCCAGCAGTGATGGGGGCAGGGGGTCTTCCAACGAGCAGTACTTC
CDR3: CASSDGGRGSSNEQYF

size: -
D: -
V: TRBV4-1
J: TRBJ1-1
DNA: TGCGCCAGCAGCCCACGGGAGGGGGCTGAAGCTTTCTTT
CDR3: CASSPREGAEAFF

size: -
D: TRBD1
V: TRBV2
J: TRBJ2-1
DNA: TGTGCCAGCAGCTCCGGACAGGGGGGGGGTGAGCAGTTCTTC
CDR3: CASSSGQGGGEQFF

size: few
D: TRBD1
V: TRBV5-1
J: TRBJ1-3
DNA: TGCGCCAGCAGCGAACAGCCGACAGGGTCTACGGGAAACACCATATATTTT
CDR3: CASSEQPTGSTGNTIYF

size: once
D: -
V: TRBV6-5
J: TRBJ2-7
DNA: TGTGCCAGCAGTTACTCGGGCCCCGAGTCCTACGAGCAGTACTTC
CDR3: CASSYSGPESYEQYF

size: -
D: TRBD1
V: TRBV5-6
J: TRBJ1-2
DNA: TGTGCCAGCAGCTTACCAATACGTCACGGGACAGGAGCTAACTATGGCTACACCTTC
CDR3: CASSLPIRHGTGANYGYTF

size: few
D: -
V: TRBV10-3
J: TRBJ2-1
DNA: TGTGCCACCCGATCGGGCGCGGGGAACTACAATGAGCAGTTCTTC
CDR3: CATRSGAGNYNEQFF

size: -
D: -
V: TRBV11-3
J: TRBJ1-1
DNA: TGTGCCAGCAGCTTGAGGGGGACTGAAGCTTTCTTT
CDR3: CASSLRGTEAFF

size: -
D: -
V: TRBV9
J: TRBJ2-7
DNA: TGTGCCAGCAGCGCTGACTACCCCGCAGATACCTACGAGCAGTACTTC
CDR3: CASSADYPADTYEQYF

size: -
D: TRBD1
V: TRBV5-1
J: TRBJ1-2
DNA: TGCGCCAGCAGCTTGGACAGGGGGAACTATGGCTACACCTTC
CDR3: CASSLDRGNYGYTF

size: -
D: -
V: TRBV9
J: TRBJ2-2
DNA: TGTGCCAGCAGCGGTGGACGGACAGCACCCACCGGGGAGCTGTTTTTT
CDR3: CASSGGRTAPTGELFF

size: many
D: -
V: TRBV4-3
J: TRBJ2-7
DNA: TGCGCCAGCAGCCAATTCAGGGGAGACGAGCAGTACTTC
CDR3: CASSQFRGDEQYF

size: -
D: -
V: TRBV29-1
J: TRBJ2-2
DNA: TGCAGCGTTGGACGGGGAACCGGGGAGCTGTTTTTT
CDR3: CSVGRGTGELFF

size: few
D: -
V: TRBV6-4
J: TRBJ1-2
DNA: TGTGCCAGCAGTGCCCCACGGGACTATGGCTACACCTTC
CDR3: CASSAPRDYGYTF

size: few
D: TRBD1
V: TRBV7-8
J: TRBJ2-1
DNA: TGTGCCAGCAGCTCCCGCCCGGGACAGGCGTACAATGAGCAGTTCTTC
CDR3: CASSSRPGQAYNEQFF

size: few
D: -
V: TRBV5-1
J: TRBJ1-1
DNA: TGCGCCAGCAGCTGGGGGACTGACGAAGCTTTCTTT
CDR3: CASSWGTDEAFF

size: -
D: -
V: TRBV4-2
J: TRBJ2-2
DNA: TGTGCCAGCAGCAGGAGGGGTGAAGACACCGGGGAGCTGTTTTTT
CDR3: CASSRRGEDTGELFF

size: -
D: -
V: TRBV9
J: TRBJ1-2
DNA: TGTGCCAGCAGCGGGATCGACAGAGACTATGGCTACACCTTC
CDR3: CASSGIDRDYGYTF

size: -
D: -
V: TRBV6-5
J: TRBJ2-7
DNA: TGTGCCAGCACTCGGTCTTCCGGGTACGAGCAGTACTTC
CDR3: CASTRSSGYEQYF

size: -
D: TRBD1
V: TRBV2
J: TRBJ2-2
DNA: TGTGCCAGCAGTGGTTTTGACAGGGACACCGGGGAGCTGTTTTTT
CDR3: CASSGFDRDTGELFF

size: once
D: TRBD1
V: TRBV29-1
J: TRBJ1-1
DNA: TGCAGCGTTGAAAGCCGAAGCTCAGGGGGTGATGAAGCTTTCTTT
CDR3: CSVESRSSGGDEAFF

size: -
D: TRBD1
V: TRBV29-1
J: TRBJ1-1
DNA: TGCAGCGTTGAGACAGGGGTTGAAGCTTTCTTT
CDR3: CSVETGVEAFF

size: -
D: -
V: TRBV7-9
J: TRBJ1-6
DNA: TGTGCCAGCAGCTTCCAGGGAGGCGGTTCACCCCTCCACTTT
CDR3: CASSFQGGGSPLHF

size: -
D: TRBD1
V: TRBV19
J: TRBJ2-7
DNA: TGTGCCAGTAGTGGGACAGGGGGCCGAAACGAGCAGTACTTC
CDR3: CASSGTGGRNEQYF

size: -
D: TRBD1
V: TRBV27
J: TRBJ2-7
DNA: TGTGCCAGCAGTGTACAGGGGATCTACGAGCAGTACTTC
CDR3: CASSVQGIYEQYF

size: -
D: TRBD1
V: TRBV5-4
J: TRBJ1-1
DNA: TGTGCCAGCAGCCTAACTCCAGGGGGCCTGAACACTGAAGCTTTCTTT
CDR3: CASSLTPGGLNTEAFF

size: -
D: -
V: TRBV5-1
J: TRBJ1-4
DNA: TGCGCCAGCCGAGTACAGGGCACTAATGAAAAACTGTTTTTT
CDR3: CASRVQGTNEKLFF

size: few
D: -
V: TRBV5-6
J: TRBJ2-2
DNA: TGTGCCAGCAGCTTGCTCGAGACAACCCACACCGGGGAGCTGTTTTTT
CDR3: CASSLLETTHTGELFF